The TCR beta chain under discussion was sequenced for a study of OX40 agonist ivuxolimab in advanced cancers. Looking at the study overall: Head and neck, renal cell, melanoma or hepatocellular carcinoma were the cancers that dose-escalation patients had. Regarding the study as a whole: CD8+ T cells (on average) carried more expanded clones than CD4+ T cells. At doses 0.1 to 3.0 mg/kg, CD4+ and CD8+ clones expanded.

To note about this clone: Its antigen is currently unknown.

Germline V gene sequence: CDR1 SGHNT, CDR2 YYREEE (reference sequence). V shed 4 bases and J 0 bases; nucleotides not matched to a gene: 3. This CDR3 region has 14 residues. Patients had blood sampled at baseline and again on cycle 4 day 1 and cycle 7 day 1. The table came from immunoSEQ multiplex PCR; TCRdb's copy has only in-frame clones and leaves some out. Here the sample spans approximately 100,000 clones, 90% being singletons. The source material was CD4+ or CD8+ T cells sorted from blood, sampled in a trial of the OX40 agonist ivuxolimab. This chain links TRBV5-4 with TRBJ2-7; 8 bases are shared with TRBD2. This sequence originates from an adult with an advanced solid tumor such as melanoma, head and neck, liver or kidney cancer. The CDR3 sequence is CASSRGGSSYEQYF. CDR3 DNA: TGTGCCAGCAGCCGCGGGGGGAGCTCCTACGAGCAGTACTTC.